These 25 T cell receptor beta chains were sequenced from one sample in a study of cytomegalovirus exposure and HLA in healthy donors. The PCR ran on 60 Vbeta and 13 Jbeta primers. Libraries were prepared by immunoSEQ multiplex PCR; TCRdb keeps only in-frame clonotypes and omits some of them. This sample has 150,000 to 200,000 clones, with roughly 85% found just once. Sequencing was carried out using PBMCs. The receptors were sampled from a man aged 18 to 30 in good health and CMV-seropositive.

This clone was seen a few times. This chain joins TRBV6-4 and TRBJ2-2, with 11 positions matching TRBD1. V gave up 0 bases and J gave up 7 bases; unmatched junction bases: 1. CDR1 is MRHNA, CDR2 SNTAGT, per germline. The CDR3 contains 15 residues. The CDR3 protein is CASSDSGTGGGELFF. The CDR3 coding sequence is TGTGCCAGCAGTGACTCCGGGACAGGGGGCGGGGAGCTGTTTTTT.

The chain uses TRBV10-3 and TRBJ2-2; tentative D call: TRBD1 (6 bases). The CDR3 spans 14 residues. V was pared by 5 bases and J by 7 bases, with 14 bases between. The germline V gene encodes CDR1 ENHRY and CDR2 SYGVKD. The CDR3 DNA sequence: TGTGCCATCAGTCCCGGGACAAGGAGCGGGGAGCTGTTTTTT. This gives the protein CAISPGTRSGELFF.

The chain joins TRBV18 to TRBJ2-7; weak D call: TRBD1 (6 bases). CDR3 size: 15 residues. Germline V gene data show CDR1 as KGHSH and CDR2 as LQKENI. Trimming took 8 bases from V and 3 from J, leaving 20 bases between them. In DNA, the CDR3 is TGTGCCAGCACACAGGGCAGGGAAGGTATCTACGAGCAGTACTTC. Translating it yields CASTQGREGIYEQYF.

This chain links TRBV11-1 with TRBJ2-5, with 9 bases identical to TRBD1. After removal of 4 bases from V and 1 base from J, the junction contained 1 base not matched to a gene. Germline V gene data show CDR1 as SGHAT and CDR2 as FQDESV (reference sequence). This CDR3 spans 14 amino acids. Here the CDR3 DNA reads TGTGCCAGCAGCTCGACAGGGGGCCAAGAGACCCAGTACTTC. As protein: CASSSTGGQETQYF.

The CDR3 sequence is CASAVSGGASREQYF. In nucleotides, the CDR3 is TGTGCCAGCGCAGTAAGCGGGGGGGCCTCCCGCGAGCAGTACTTC. The genes are TRBV6-5 and TRBJ2-7, with 10 bases identical to TRBD2. CDR1 is MNHEY, CDR2 SVGAGI, per germline. With 8 bases clipped from V and 6 bases from J, the junction kept 13 bases outside the gene matches. The CDR3 contains 15 residues.

The J gene is TRBJ1-2, the V gene TRBV10-3, with 9 bases matching TRBD1. J lost 5 bases, V lost 10 bases, and 8 bases had no gene match. Germline V lookup: CDR1 ENHRY, CDR2 SYGVKD. The CDR3 sequence is 13 residues long. The CDR3 nucleotides read TGTGCCACTCAAACCGGGACAGGGTATGGCTACACCTTC. Translating it yields CATQTGTGYGYTF.

The chain couples TRBV10-1 to TRBJ1-5; TRBD1 is a possible D gene (6 bases). The CDR3 is 15 residues long. With 2 bases removed from V and 5 bases from J, the gap between germline ends came to 13 bases. The germline V gene has CDR1 WNHNN and CDR2 SYGVQD (reference sequence). The CDR3 loop reads CASSEVSRGHQPQHF. The CDR3 DNA follows: TGCGCCAGCAGTGAGGTCTCCAGGGGTCATCAGCCCCAGCATTTT.

This sequence joins TRBV9 and TRBJ1-3; D gene unclear. Germline V gene lookup returns CDR1 SGDLS and CDR2 YYNGEE. Trimming removed 2 bases at V and 4 bases at J, with 13 bases between. The CDR3 covers 15 residues. CDR3 in DNA: TGTGCCAGCAGCGTGTGGGGTGAGGGCGGAAACACCATATATTTT. Translated, it gives CASSVWGEGGNTIYF.

V is TRBV5-1 and J is TRBJ2-6; 14 nucleotides align to TRBD2. The CDR3 is 18 residues long. V gave up 3 bases and J gave up 0 bases; unmatched junction bases: 2. CDR1 is SGHRS and CDR2 is YFSETQ in the germline V gene. CDR3 DNA sequence: TGCGCCAGCAGCTCAGGACTAGCGGGGGGCTCTGGGGCCAACGTCCTGACTTTC. Amino acid sequence: CASSSGLAGGSGANVLTF. The entire variable domain, with the rest obtained from reference TRBV5-1 and TRBJ2-6, is as follows: KAGVTQTPRYLIKTRGQQVTLSCSPISGHRSVSWYQQTPGQGLQFLFEYFSETQRNKGNFPGRFSGRQFSNSRSEMNVSTLELGDSALYLCASSSGLAGGSGANVLTFGAGSRLTVL.

The V and J genes are TRBV4-1 and TRBJ1-2; TRBD1 agrees at 9 bases. With 1 base clipped from V and 6 bases from J, the junction kept 12 bases outside the gene matches. Looked up from germline, CDR1 is MGHRA and CDR2 is YSYEKL. CDR3 size: 17 residues. The CDR3 sequence: CASSQGEWDRDYDGYTF. As DNA, the CDR3 is TGCGCCAGCAGCCAAGGGGAATGGGACAGGGATTATGATGGCTACACCTTC.

The chain has TRBV7-3 and TRBJ2-3, with D maybe TRBD2 (6 bases). The CDR3 extends over 16 amino acids. Germline loops: CDR1 SGHTA, CDR2 FQGTGA. V shed 2 bases and J shed 4 bases, with 16 bases lying between them. This chain's CDR3 is CASSLVGGGVADTQYF. The CDR3 DNA reads TGTGCCAGCAGCTTAGTGGGGGGTGGGGTAGCAGATACGCAGTATTTT.

In nucleotides, the CDR3 is TGCGCCAGCAGCCAAGATCGACGGGGAAAAGACGCACCCCTCCACTTT. Translated, it gives CASSQDRRGKDAPLHF. The chain links TRBV4-3 to TRBJ1-6; D call uncertain. V was trimmed by 0 bases and J by 11 bases, leaving 17 bases between them. Germline-derived CDR1 and CDR2 are LGHNA and YSLEER. This CDR3 contains 16 residues.

This clone has only a few counts. The chain recombines TRBV6-1 with TRBJ1-2, with 7 bases matching TRBD1. The V segment lost 3 bases and the J segment 4 bases; nucleotides outside the gene matches: 8. Germline V gives CDR1 MNHNS, CDR2 SASEGT. The CDR3 is made up of 15 amino acids. The CDR3 bases are TGTGCCAGCAGTGAGCAGGGGGTATCTAGCTATGGCTACACCTTC. This translates into CASSEQGVSSYGYTF.

The chain joins TRBV6-6 to TRBJ2-5, with D possibly matching TRBD1 (6 bases). The length of the CDR3 is 13 residues. Germline V gene sequence: CDR1 MNHNY, CDR2 SVGAGI (reference sequence). V was cut by 6 bases and J by 4 bases, with 12 bases left in between. The CDR3 bases are TGTGCCAGCAGACAGGGTTTGATAGAGACCCAGTACTTC. Its protein product is CASRQGLIETQYF.

The chain couples TRBV5-6 to TRBJ2-5; the D gene is possibly TRBD1 (5 bases). CDR3 length: 14 residues. Germline-derived CDR1 and CDR2 are SGHDT and YYEEEE. V lost 4 bases and J 5 bases, leaving 15 bases between the germline ends. The CDR3 nucleotides read TGTGCCAGCAGCCCCGTGATGGGGCGGGAGACCCAGTACTTC. Translation: CASSPVMGRETQYF.

This chain joins TRBV7-3 and TRBJ2-3; 10 bases map to TRBD1. Looked up from germline, CDR1 is SGHTA and CDR2 is FQGTGA. V was clipped by 5 bases and J by 3 bases; unmatched bases: 11. CDR3 length: 17 residues. CDR3 sequence: CASSRNAPGQGTDTQYF. As DNA, the CDR3 is TGTGCCAGCAGCCGAAACGCTCCGGGACAGGGGACAGATACGCAGTATTTT.

The J gene is TRBJ2-1, the V gene TRBV5-6; D is perhaps TRBD1 (6 bases). The V gene lost 2 bases and the J gene lost 9 bases, with 18 bases spanning the gap. The CDR3 runs to 15 residues. The germline CDR1 and CDR2 sequences are SGHDT and YYEEEE. The CDR3 DNA reads as TGTGCCAGCAGCTTCGAGACAGGCTCCATGGGTGAGCAGTTCTTC. The encoded protein is CASSFETGSMGEQFF.

The chain recombines TRBV7-2 with TRBJ1-6; the D gene is possibly TRBD1 (6 bases). The CDR3 spans 17 residues. Per germline, CDR1 SGHTA and CDR2 FQGNSA. V was clipped by 1 base and J by 5 bases, with 15 bases between them. CDR3 bases: TGTGCCAGCAGCTTAGGGGGGCATACGGGCAATAATTCACCCCTCCACTTT. It encodes CASSLGGHTGNNSPLHF.

The table lists this clone with a few counts. The chain joins TRBV30 to TRBJ1-1; TRBD1 matches 8 bases. The CDR3 extends over 13 amino acids. Germline CDR1 reads GTSNPN; CDR2 reads SVGIG (reference sequence). V trimming: 4 bases; J trimming: 7 bases; junction bases outside the gene matches: 8. CDR3 sequence reads: CAWNPDRGGEAFF. For the CDR3, the DNA is TGTGCCTGGAACCCCGACAGGGGAGGTGAAGCTTTCTTT. The full variable domain, in which reference TRBV30 and TRBJ1-1 provide the parts outside the CDR3, is SQTIHQWPATLVQPVGSPLSLECTVEGTSNPNLYWYRQAAGRGLQLLFYSVGIGQISSEVPQNLSASRPQDRQFILSSKKLLLSDSGFYLCAWNPDRGGEAFFGQGTRLTVV.

The chain couples TRBV27 to TRBJ2-6; the match to TRBD1 covers 7 bases. V lost 6 bases and J lost 1; bases outside the gene matches: 3. The CDR3 is made up of 15 amino acids. CDR1 and CDR2 from the germline V gene are MNHEY and SMNVEV (reference sequence). The CDR3: CASRTGLSGANVLTF. The CDR3 nucleotides are TGTGCCAGCAGGACAGGGCTGTCTGGGGCCAACGTCCTGACTTTC.

Of note for this clone: The junction departs from germline at one end; a sequencing error may be responsible. The gene calls are TRBV27 and TRBJ2-7, with D maybe TRBD2 (5 bases). The V gene's germline CDR1 is MNHEY and CDR2 SMNVEV (reference sequence). This CDR3 has 15 amino acids. CDR3 residues: CVSSSDLGISTEQYF. CDR3 bases: TGTGTCAGCAGTTCTGACCTCGGGATCTCTACCGAGCAGTACTTC.

This chain uses TRBV2 with TRBJ2-1; TRBD2 matches 15 bases. Germline V gene lookup returns CDR1 SNHLY and CDR2 FYNNEI. The CDR3 is made up of 15 amino acids. Losses at the gene ends were 11 bases for V and 10 bases for J; bases not matched to a gene: 12. Here the CDR3 DNA reads TGTGCCTCCAAGGGGGGACTAGCGGGGGGAGGGGAGCAGTTCTTC. The encoded protein is CASKGGLAGGGEQFF.

This sequence joins TRBV13 and TRBJ1-2, with 7 bases identical to TRBD1. V was clipped by 1 base and J by 7 bases; unmatched bases: 6. Germline lookup yields CDR1 PRHDT and CDR2 FYEKMQ (reference sequence). The CDR3 covers 14 residues. CDR3: CASSLVRQGLGYTF. As DNA, the CDR3 is TGTGCCAGCAGCTTAGTGAGACAGGGACTTGGCTACACCTTC.

The chain combines TRBV7-2 with TRBJ2-3, with D uncertain. The CDR3 has 15 residues. The ends were cut back, 6 bases at V and 2 bases at J, with 15 bases in the middle. The germline V gene has CDR1 SGHTA and CDR2 FQGNSA. CDR3 bases: TGTGCCAGCAGACAACCGGGTTTCGTCACAGATACGCAGTATTTT. It translates to CASRQPGFVTDTQYF.

There are a few counts of this clone. The chain couples TRBV6-1 to TRBJ1-2, with 8 bases that match TRBD1. The CDR3 length is 13 residues. Germline CDR1 is MNHNS and CDR2 is SASEGT. Trimming removed 5 bases from V and 4 bases from J; junction bases left unmatched: 3. CDR3 amino acids: CASSKDRVYGYTF. The CDR3 nucleotides read TGTGCCAGCAGTAAGGACAGGGTCTATGGCTACACCTTC.